The text below deals with one T cell receptor beta chain. No antigen is known for it. No clone much larger than this one lies a single base away; base qualities are absent. In the prospective study, participants were about 18 to 100 years old, resided in fewer than 25 geographic areas of the United States, and were enrolled through a virtual design. Cohort assignment in the prospective study relied on participant-reported clinical history from a screening survey and a study questionnaire. ImmuneRACE Cohort 3 recovered participants were defined by two consecutive negative NP/OP PCR tests, healthcare professional clearance, or symptom resolution. In the prospective study, whole blood, serum and a nasopharyngeal or oropharyngeal swab were collected from each participant by mobile phlebotomists. Over an approximately 2-month period, participants in the prospective study had the option of providing additional blood draws and questionnaires. Blood samples from the prospective study were shipped frozen or at room temperature prior to DNA extraction.

The source of the sample is a study of blood T cell repertoires in COVID-19 (dated by TCRdb to 2019 to 2021). As for the study more broadly: Samples from collaborators originated in the United States, Italy and Spain and spanned both the acute and convalescent phases of COVID-19. The material from the prospective study consisted of cDNA or gDNA derived from T cells, B-cell-depleted T cells, or PBMCs. The dataset comprised deeply sampled blood TCRbeta repertoires from subjects exposed to, actively infected with, or recovered from COVID-19. The repertoires were made available in a free public database intended to serve as a resource for research on the immune response to SARS-CoV-2. The samples were drawn from the first 160 participants of the ongoing ImmuneRACE study and from over a thousand subjects provided by 6 global collaborators. Nearly every sample came with metadata listing a de-identified subject ID, COVID-19 status, age in years and sex. Where HLA class I and class II types were available, the types were taken from metadata supplied by the sample provider, not from assay-based typing.

The CDR3, cysteine through phenylalanine, is 16 amino acids long. CDR3 DNA is the only sequence kept; it has 48 bases, read in frame from the first base. V drops 3 bases and J drops 2 bases, leaving 14 bases in between. CDR1 SNHLY and CDR2 FYNNEI were looked up in the germline V gene. TCRbeta CDR3 regions were amplified from genomic DNA using the immunoSEQ Assay, a bias-controlled multiplex PCR. The study's processing was this. Within the assay, amplification of reference gene primers was used to estimate how many nucleated cells each sample contained. Sequence reads were collapsed and filtered to measure the absolute abundance of every unique TCRbeta CDR3 rearrangement. For each sample, productive Simpson clonality was calculated as the square root of Simpson's diversity index across productive rearrangements. Imported from immuneACCESS, the table was reduced by TCRdb to in-frame sequences with V and J called. These copies leave out some clones; in studies compared against another copy, an unresolved V gene accounts for under half, and the cause of the remainder is not known. Clone size and V and J calls were adopted from that table, with D and trimming inferred from the DNA. This sample holds 150,000 to 180,000 clones; about 88% were observed only once. Around 7.7% of the sample belongs to the ten largest clones.

Study-level results and caveats: Clinical and demographic metadata were provided uncurated, with the amount varying by source and participant.

The specimen sequenced was PBMCs or T cells enriched from blood (not recorded which). This receptor was identified in a man between 50 and 59 years old who had recovered from COVID-19. The V and J genes are TRBV2 and TRBJ1-5, with no confidently assigned D gene. Here is the DNA: TGTGCCAGCAGTGAGACGAGAGGGTCGGGCAATCAGCCCCAGCATTTT. The resulting protein is CASSETRGSGNQPQHF.